These 20 T cell receptor beta chains came from one sample sequenced in a study of technical replicates of blood from several donors. Assay: immunoSEQ multiplex PCR; the TCRdb copy retains only in-frame clones and omits some. This table has approximately 81,000 clones, around 95% appearing once. Sequences were obtained from T cells isolated from PBMCs. All receptors derive from a human donor in good health.

The chain joins TRBV4-3 to TRBJ2-7, with 9 nucleotides matching TRBD1. Germline V gene sequence: CDR1 LGHNA, CDR2 YSLEER. Germline trimming cut 3 bases from V and 4 bases from J; bases unmatched to any gene: 4. The CDR3 spans 14 residues. CDR3 residues: CASSQWTGAYEQYF. In nucleotides, the CDR3 is TGCGCCAGCAGCCAGTGGACAGGGGCATACGAGCAGTACTTC.

The rearrangement joins TRBV4-1 to TRBJ2-3; 7 nucleotides align to TRBD2. Losses at the gene ends were 6 bases for V and 4 bases for J; bases not matched to a gene: 16. Germline CDR1 is MGHRA and CDR2 is YSYEKL. CDR3 length: 17 residues. The DNA of the CDR3 is TGCGCCAGCAGGCTCACCGAAATAGCGGGTGGGGCAGATACGCAGTATTTT. Translation gives CASRLTEIAGGADTQYF.

The V gene is TRBV5-1, the J gene TRBJ2-7; TRBD1 agrees at 8 bases. CDR1 and CDR2 (germline): SGHRS, YFSETQ. The CDR3 covers 14 residues. V lost 3 bases, J lost 0 bases, and 2 bases stayed unmatched. This CDR3 reads CASSSTGGSYEQYF. The DNA for the CDR3 is TGCGCCAGCAGCTCCACAGGGGGCTCCTACGAGCAGTACTTC.

V usage is TRBV5-5 and J usage is TRBJ1-1; 10 bases match TRBD1. The V segment lost 2 bases and the J segment 2 bases; nucleotides outside the gene matches: 3. CDR1 is SGHKS and CDR2 is YYEKEE in the germline V gene (reference sequence). This CDR3 contains 15 residues. CDR3 nucleotide sequence: TGTGCCAGCAGCTTCCGGGACAGGGGAAACACTGAAGCTTTCTTT. This codes for CASSFRDRGNTEAFF.

The chain couples TRBV2 to TRBJ2-1, with D tentatively TRBD1 (6 bases). Germline loops: CDR1 SNHLY, CDR2 FYNNEI. V was trimmed by 10 bases and J by 7 bases, leaving 11 bases between them. CDR3 size: 11 residues. CDR3 bases: TGTGCCACCATAACAGGGAATGAGCAGTTCTTC. Its translation is CATITGNEQFF.

This rearrangement joins TRBV30 to TRBJ2-3; the match to TRBD2 covers 7 bases. Germline-derived CDR1 and CDR2 are GTSNPN and SVGIG (reference sequence). V lost 8 bases to trimming and J lost 1 base; unmatched junction nucleotides: 6. The CDR3 totals 13 residues. CDR3 in amino acids: CALGRAGTDTQYF. The CDR3 coding sequence is TGTGCCCTTGGGAGGGCCGGCACAGATACGCAGTATTTT.

The CDR3 here is CASSVGTSTDTQYF. The CDR3 coding sequence is TGTGCCAGCAGCGTAGGGACTAGCACAGATACGCAGTATTTT. This chain links TRBV9 with TRBJ2-3; D is perhaps TRBD2 (5 bases). From germline, CDR1 is SGDLS and CDR2 YYNGEE. CDR3 length: 14 amino acids. Trimming shortened V by 0 bases and J by 0 bases, and 5 bases separated the two germline ends.

The rearrangement links TRBV18 to TRBJ2-6; tentative D call: TRBD1 (6 bases). Germline CDR1 and CDR2: KGHSH and LQKENI. The CDR3 runs 18 residues. The V end was cut by 3 bases, the J end by 0 bases, with 15 bases between. CDR3 region: CASSPRTEIYSGANVLTF. In DNA, the CDR3 is TGTGCCAGCTCACCTCGGACAGAAATATACTCTGGGGCCAACGTCCTGACTTTC.

This clone was detected only once. The chain links TRBV9 to TRBJ2-5; D might be TRBD2 (5 bases). V was shortened by 3 bases and J by 4 bases, with 16 bases between the two germline ends. Germline values: CDR1 SGDLS, CDR2 YYNGEE. CDR3 size: 15 residues. The CDR3 loop is CASSALEGPVETQYF. Here the CDR3 DNA reads TGTGCCAGCAGCGCACTAGAGGGCCCAGTAGAGACCCAGTACTTC.

J is TRBJ2-7 and V is TRBV11-1; 7 bases align to TRBD1. The CDR3 totals 14 residues. The germline gives CDR1 SGHAT, CDR2 FQDESV (reference sequence). V dropped 2 bases and J dropped 5; count of bases not matched to a gene: 6. CDR3 sequence reads: CASSLPQGVNEQYF. CDR3 nucleotides: TGTGCCAGCAGCTTACCGCAGGGGGTCAACGAGCAGTACTTC.

V gene TRBV11-3 combines with J gene TRBJ2-5; D is unresolved. This CDR3 has 14 amino acids. Germline assignment: CDR1 SGHNT and CDR2 YENEEA. The V end was cut by 1 base, the J end by 4 bases, with 10 bases between. CDR3 residues: CASSLAGFGETQYF. The CDR3 nucleotides are TGTGCCAGCAGCTTAGCCGGGTTCGGAGAGACCCAGTACTTC.

The chain has TRBV4-1 and TRBJ2-7; 7 bases line up with TRBD2. CDR3 length: 14 amino acids. Germline CDR1 is MGHRA and CDR2 is YSYEKL. V dropped 0 bases and J dropped 6; count of bases not matched to a gene: 5. CDR3 in DNA: TGCGCCAGCAGCCAAGACTGGCGGGGGAGCGAGCAGTACTTC. Translating gives CASSQDWRGSEQYF.

The CDR3 bases are TGTGCCAGCAGTGGACTAGCGGGTAACACCGGGGAGCTGTTTTTT. It codes for CASSGLAGNTGELFF. The rearrangement uses TRBV6-5 and TRBJ2-2; 11 bases align to TRBD2. The CDR3 length is 15 residues. With V trimmed by 5 bases and J by 2 bases, 1 base remained unmatched. The V gene's germline CDR1 is MNHEY and CDR2 SVGAGI.

DNA for the CDR3: TGTGCCAGCAGTGTATACAGCTCTGGGGCCAACGTCCTGACTTTC. Protein product: CASSVYSSGANVLTF. This chain uses TRBV2 with TRBJ2-6; D is unclear. Between the trimmed V and J ends, which lost 4 bases and 0 bases, there was a span of 7 bases. The CDR3 sequence is 15 residues long. Germline CDR1 reads SNHLY; CDR2 reads FYNNEI.

This clone has a count of ten or more. The gene calls are TRBV7-2 and TRBJ1-2; a possible D gene is TRBD1 (6 bases). Germline V gene data show CDR1 as SGHTA and CDR2 as FQGNSA. Trimming removed 4 bases from V and 4 bases from J, with 13 bases in between. The CDR3 runs to 14 residues. CDR3 coding DNA: TGTGCCAGCAGCTCAGGGGTCGTTGGCTATGGCTACACCTTC. It is translated as CASSSGVVGYGYTF.

This chain joins TRBV7-8 and TRBJ2-7, with TRBD1 as a possible D gene (5 bases). The CDR3 length is 14 residues. Germline CDR1 is SGHVS and CDR2 is FQNEAQ. V shed 1 base and J shed 5 bases, with 12 bases lying between them. CDR3: CASSLGGRVNEQYF. DNA for the CDR3: TGTGCCAGCAGCTTAGGGGGCAGGGTAAACGAGCAGTACTTC.

V and J are TRBV2 and TRBJ1-2; 12 positions match TRBD1. The CDR3 sequence is 13 residues long. Trimming removed 8 bases from V and 2 bases from J; junction bases left unmatched: 0. The germline V gene has CDR1 SNHLY and CDR2 FYNNEI. CDR3 sequence (DNA): TGTGCCAGCGGGACAGGGGGCAACTATGGCTACACCTTC. This gives the protein CASGTGGNYGYTF.

J is TRBJ1-5 and V is TRBV7-8; a weak D match, TRBD1 (5 bases). The CDR3 covers 15 residues. Trimming removed 3 bases at V and 2 bases at J, with 11 bases between. Germline V gene lookup returns CDR1 SGHVS and CDR2 FQNEAQ. The CDR3 reads CASSLSRERNQPQHF. Written as DNA, the CDR3 is TGTGCCAGCAGCTTGAGCAGGGAACGCAATCAGCCCCAGCATTTT.

This chain links TRBV25-1 with TRBJ2-1, with 9 nucleotides matching TRBD1. CDR1 and CDR2 from the germline V gene are MGHDK and SYGVNS. Trimming removed 0 bases from V and 8 bases from J; junction bases left unmatched: 5. The CDR3 contains 15 residues. The CDR3 region has the DNA TGTGCCAGCAGTGAATATGGCACAGGGGGCGATGAGCAGTTCTTC. Protein: CASSEYGTGGDEQFF.

The chain has TRBV27 and TRBJ2-7; D possibly corresponds to TRBD2 (6 bases). The CDR3 totals 13 residues. Trimming removed 8 bases at V and 2 bases at J, with 13 bases between. CDR1 and CDR2 from the germline V gene are MNHEY and SMNVEV (reference sequence). DNA for the CDR3: TGTGCCAGCTGCGTTGGGAGGACCTACGAGCAGTACTTC. Protein product: CASCVGRTYEQYF.